Presented here are 18 T cell receptor beta chains from one specimen sequenced in a study of regulatory T cells in long-lasting Graves disease. Specified time point: persistent/refractory GD, antithyroid drugs over 5 years with positive TRAb. The TCR library was made from RNA extracted from PBMCs. Researchers made TCR beta libraries by using iRepertoire HTBI primers and running Arm-PCR on CDR3 regions. TCRdb passed the multiplex PCR reads through MiXCR, listing each CDR3 protein once. The data show 390,000 or so distinct CDR3 sequences, roughly 23% seen once. The sequenced sample was peripheral blood mononuclear cells (PBMCs), obtained when the disease was refractory, from a patient treated with antithyroid drugs. The receptors originated from a woman aged 40-49 years with Graves disease.

This clonotype was counted ten times or more. CDR3 DNA: TGTGCCAGCAGTCGACAGAACTCCTACAATGAGCAGTTCTTC. This encodes CASSRQNSYNEQFF. This chain joins TRBV6-1 and TRBJ2-1; tentative D call: TRBD1 (5 bases). Germline V gene data show CDR1 as MNHNS and CDR2 as SASEGT. Deletions cut 5 bases from V and 0 bases from J, with 8 bases between. The CDR3 is 14 amino acids.

This clonotype was seen many times. The chain joins TRBV12-3 or TRBV12-4 to TRBJ2-7, with D maybe TRBD2 (5 bases). The V and J ends lost 2 bases and 1 base respectively, with 9 bases between them. This CDR3 has 14 amino acids. The CDR3: CASSLTGISYEQYF. Written as DNA, the CDR3 is TGTGCCAGCAGTTTAACCGGGATATCCTACGAGCAGTACTTC.

This clonotype was seen a few times. The gene calls are TRBV30 and TRBJ2-5; possibly TRBD1 for D (5 bases). Germline CDR1 is GTSNPN and CDR2 is SVGIG (reference sequence). CDR3 length: 12 residues. The ends were cut back, 5 bases at V and 5 bases at J, with 12 bases in the middle. In DNA, the CDR3 is TGTGCCTGGGGGTGGGGCGCGGAGACCCAGTACTTC. Protein product: CAWGWGAETQYF.

This clonotype was picked up a small number of times. The chain combines TRBV11-2 with TRBJ2-3; 7 bases are a match to TRBD1. Unmatched junction bases numbered 3, after V lost 2 bases and J lost 7 bases. From germline, CDR1 is SGHAT and CDR2 FQNNGV. The length of the CDR3 is 13 residues. The CDR3 sequence is CASSLIQGNTQYF. DNA for the CDR3: TGTGCCAGCAGCTTAATACAGGGGAATACGCAGTATTTT.

This clonotype was seen at least ten times. The chain has TRBV6-1 and TRBJ2-7, with D uncertain. The V and J ends lost 6 bases and 5 bases respectively, with 11 bases between them. The CDR3 has 12 residues. CDR1 MNHNS and CDR2 SASEGT come from the germline V gene. The CDR3 sequence: CASRTNIDEQYF. CDR3 DNA: TGTGCCAGCAGGACCAACATCGACGAGCAGTACTTC.

This clonotype has at least ten counts. The CDR3 here is CASSPPGHQNTEAFF. The DNA for the CDR3 is TGTGCCAGCAGTCCACCGGGACACCAGAACACTGAAGCTTTCTTT. This chain joins TRBV12-3 or TRBV12-4 and TRBJ1-1, with D perhaps matching TRBD1 (6 bases). The CDR3 spans 15 residues. Trimming pared 5 bases from V and 1 base from J, leaving 14 bases between.

The J gene is TRBJ2-5, the V gene TRBV9, with TRBD2 identical over 13 bases. The J segment lost 5 bases and the V segment lost 4 bases, leaving 8 bases of the junction unmatched. CDR1 SGDLS and CDR2 YYNGEE come from the germline V gene. The CDR3 is made up of 16 amino acids. CDR3 DNA: TGTGCCAGCAGCTCAACCGGGACTAGCGGGATGGAGACCCAGTACTTC. Translating it yields CASSSTGTSGMETQYF.

In this sample, this clonotype turned up a few times. This chain links TRBV7-2 with TRBJ1-5, with D possibly being TRBD1 (5 bases). The V end lost 5 bases, the J end lost 3 bases, and 17 bases lay between the germline ends. The germline gives CDR1 SGHTA, CDR2 FQGNSA. This CDR3 has 16 residues. The CDR3 DNA reads TGTGCCAGCAGCCCTGGTACGGGGGATAACAATCAGCCCCAGCATTTT. It specifies CASSPGTGDNNQPQHF.

This clonotype was observed at least ten times. The V call is TRBV28, the J call TRBJ1-5, with a possible D match to TRBD1 (6 bases). The V end lost 6 bases, the J end lost 9 bases, and 27 bases lay between the germline ends. CDR1 and CDR2 (germline): MDHEN, SYDVKM. This CDR3 comprises 17 residues. CDR3 sequence: CASSPDGAGASVGPQHF. CDR3 DNA sequence: TGTGCCAGCAGCCCCGACGGAGCAGGGGCCTCCGTTGGGCCCCAGCATTTT. The variable domain in full, completed from reference TRBV28 and TRBJ1-5, reads DVKVTQSSRYLVKRTGEKVFLECVQDMDHENMFWYRQDPGLGLRLIYFSYDVKMKEKGDIPEGYSVSREKKERFSLILESASTNQTSMYLCASSPDGAGASVGPQHFGDGTRLSIL.

The sample holds a few counts of this clonotype. This chain joins TRBV5-1 and TRBJ2-2, with a possible D match to TRBD2 (6 bases). The germline V and J ends were trimmed by 2 bases and 0 bases, with 20 bases remaining between them. The CDR3 runs 19 residues. The germline V gene has CDR1 SGHRS and CDR2 YFSETQ. As DNA, the CDR3 is TGCGCCAGCAGCTTAGGGCCCGGGAGACATAGCGCGAACACCGGGGAGCTGTTTTTT. Its translation is CASSLGPGRHSANTGELFF.

This clonotype was observed a few times. The chain uses TRBV12-3 or TRBV12-4 and TRBJ2-7, with D maybe TRBD2 (7 bases). This CDR3 region has 15 residues. V was cut by 3 bases and J by 0 bases, with 12 bases left in between. In nucleotides, the CDR3 is TGTGCCAGCAGTTTGGGGGGGGCGTACTCCTACGAGCAGTACTTC. Translated, it gives CASSLGGAYSYEQYF.

This clonotype was counted ten times or more. The CDR3 sequence: CASSSGDRINEQYF. DNA of the CDR3: TGCGCCAGCAGCAGCGGGGACAGAATAAACGAGCAGTACTTC. The gene calls are TRBV5-1 and TRBJ2-7, with D perhaps assigned TRBD1 or TRBD2 (7 bases each). CDR1 and CDR2 from the germline V gene are SGHRS and YFSETQ. V was pared by 4 bases and J by 5 bases, with 16 bases between. The CDR3 runs 14 residues.

This clonotype appeared many times. The chain employs TRBV2 and TRBJ2-5, with TRBD2 matching 10 bases. This CDR3 region has 15 residues. Germline lookup yields CDR1 SNHLY and CDR2 FYNNEI. Trimming took 4 bases from V and 5 from J; bases not matched to a gene: 7. Here the CDR3 reads CASSGLAGGGETQYF. DNA of the CDR3: TGTGCCAGCAGTGGATTAGCGGGAGGCGGGGAGACCCAGTACTTC. Variable domain in full (rest from reference TRBV2 and TRBJ2-5): EPEVTQTPSHQVTQMGQEVILRCVPISNHLYFYWYRQILGQKVEFLVSFYNNEISEKSEIFDDQFSVERPDGSNFTLKIRSTKLEDSAMYFCASSGLAGGGETQYFGPGTRLLVL.

This clonotype turned up a few times. The V call is TRBV9, the J call TRBJ2-7, with TRBD2 matching 9 bases. The V gene end was trimmed by 0 bases and the J gene end by 3 bases; junction bases not matched to a gene: 7. From germline, CDR1 is SGDLS and CDR2 YYNGEE. CDR3 size: 16 residues. The CDR3: CASSVGEETSGYEQYF. The DNA of the CDR3 is TGTGCCAGCAGCGTAGGGGAGGAGACTAGCGGCTACGAGCAGTACTTC.

This clonotype turned up a few times. A much larger clone differs from this one at a single base, so this may be a read error. This rearrangement joins TRBV28 to TRBJ2-4; D may be TRBD2 (5 bases). V was clipped by 3 bases and J by 8 bases, with 14 bases between them. The CDR3 totals 14 residues. Germline CDR1 reads MDHEN; CDR2 reads SYDVKM. The CDR3 here is CASSLDLSGDIQYF. As DNA, the CDR3 is TGTGCCAGCAGTTTGGACTTGTCAGGAGACATTCAGTACTTC.

This clonotype was seen a few times. The chain is built from TRBV11-2 and TRBJ2-5; D is ambiguous. V lost 5 bases to trimming and J lost 3 bases, with 13 bases between them. The CDR3 has 14 amino acids. Looked up from germline, CDR1 is SGHAT and CDR2 is FQNNGV. The CDR3 sequence: CASSPYWGKETQYF. For the CDR3, the DNA is TGTGCCAGCAGCCCGTACTGGGGTAAAGAGACCCAGTACTTC. Looking up the rest from reference TRBV11-2 and TRBJ2-5 gives the full variable domain: EAGVAQSPRYKIIEKRQSVAFWCNPISGHATLYWYQQILGQGPKLLIQFQNNGVVDDSQLPKDRFSAERLKGVDSTLKIQPAKLEDSAVYLCASSPYWGKETQYFGPGTRLLVL.

This chain uses TRBV6-8 with TRBJ1-2, with 11 bases lining up with TRBD1. V lost 6 bases and J lost 2; bases outside the gene matches: 5. The length of the CDR3 is 15 residues. CDR1 MNHGY and CDR2 SAAAGT come from the germline V gene. CDR3 loop: CASRPGTGGNYGYTF. The DNA of the CDR3 is TGTGCCAGCAGGCCCGGGACAGGGGGAAACTATGGCTACACCTTC.

The sample holds many counts of this clonotype. This chain connects TRBV7-8 to TRBJ1-5; TRBD1 might be the D (6 bases). V lost 2 bases, J lost 2 bases, and 13 bases lay in between. The CDR3 runs to 16 residues. Per germline, CDR1 SGHVS and CDR2 FQNEAQ. The CDR3 bases are TGTGCCAGCAGCTTACGGATCTCAGGGGGCAATCAGCCCCAGCATTTT. Protein: CASSLRISGGNQPQHF.